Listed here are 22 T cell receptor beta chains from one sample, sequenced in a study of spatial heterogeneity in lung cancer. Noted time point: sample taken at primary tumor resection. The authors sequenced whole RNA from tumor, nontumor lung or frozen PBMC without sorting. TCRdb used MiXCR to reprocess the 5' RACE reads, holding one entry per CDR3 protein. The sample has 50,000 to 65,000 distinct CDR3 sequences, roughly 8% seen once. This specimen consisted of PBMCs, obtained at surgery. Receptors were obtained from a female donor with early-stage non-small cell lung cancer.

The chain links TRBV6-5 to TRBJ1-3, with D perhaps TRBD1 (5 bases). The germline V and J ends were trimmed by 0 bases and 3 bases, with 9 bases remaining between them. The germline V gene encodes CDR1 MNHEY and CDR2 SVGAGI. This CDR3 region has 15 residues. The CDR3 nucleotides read TGTGCCAGCAGTTACTCTCAGGGAAATGGAAACACCATATATTTT. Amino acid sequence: CASSYSQGNGNTIYF.

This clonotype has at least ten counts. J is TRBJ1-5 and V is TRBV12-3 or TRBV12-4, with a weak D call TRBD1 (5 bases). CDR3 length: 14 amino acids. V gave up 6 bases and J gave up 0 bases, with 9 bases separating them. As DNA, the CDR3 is TGTGCCAGCAGCTGGGACGGTAGCAATCAGCCCCAGCATTTT. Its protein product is CASSWDGSNQPQHF.

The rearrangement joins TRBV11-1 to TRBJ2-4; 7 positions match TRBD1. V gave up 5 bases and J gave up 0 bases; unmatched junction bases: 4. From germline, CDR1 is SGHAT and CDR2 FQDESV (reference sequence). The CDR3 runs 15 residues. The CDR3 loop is CASSPRQGAKNIQYF. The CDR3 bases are TGTGCCAGCAGCCCTAGACAGGGAGCCAAAAACATTCAGTACTTC.

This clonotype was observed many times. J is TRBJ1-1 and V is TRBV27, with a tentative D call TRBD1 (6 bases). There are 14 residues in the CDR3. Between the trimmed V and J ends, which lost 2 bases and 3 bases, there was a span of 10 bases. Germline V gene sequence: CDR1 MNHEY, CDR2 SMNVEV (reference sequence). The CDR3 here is CASSLQGKDTEAFF. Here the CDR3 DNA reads TGTGCCAGCAGTTTACAGGGGAAAGACACTGAAGCTTTCTTT.

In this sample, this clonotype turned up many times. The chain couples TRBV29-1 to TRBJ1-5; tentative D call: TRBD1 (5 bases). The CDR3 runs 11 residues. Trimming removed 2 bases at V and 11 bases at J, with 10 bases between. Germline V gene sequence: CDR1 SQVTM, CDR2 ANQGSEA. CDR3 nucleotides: TGCAGCGTTGAACTGCGGGGGACCCAGCATTTT. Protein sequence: CSVELRGTQHF. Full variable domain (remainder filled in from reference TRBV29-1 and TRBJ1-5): SAVISQKPSRDICQRGTSLTIQCQVDSQVTMMFWYRQQPGQSLTLIATANQGSEATYESGFVIDKFPISRPNLTFSTLTVSNMSPEDSSIYLCSVELRGTQHFGDGTRLSIL.

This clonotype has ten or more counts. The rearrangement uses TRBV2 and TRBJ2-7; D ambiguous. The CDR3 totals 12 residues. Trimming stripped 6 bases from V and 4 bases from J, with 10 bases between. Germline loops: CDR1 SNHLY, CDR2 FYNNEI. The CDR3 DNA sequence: TGTGCCAGCAGCAAACCGGGTTACGAGCAGTACTTC. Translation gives CASSKPGYEQYF.

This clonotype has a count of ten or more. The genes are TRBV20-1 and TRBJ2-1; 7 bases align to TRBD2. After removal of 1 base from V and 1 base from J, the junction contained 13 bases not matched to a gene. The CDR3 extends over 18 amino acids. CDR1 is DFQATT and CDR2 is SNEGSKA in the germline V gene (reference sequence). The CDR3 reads CSARAGGIGSPSYNEQFF. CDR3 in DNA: TGCAGTGCTAGAGCGGGGGGTATCGGATCTCCTTCCTACAATGAGCAGTTCTTC.

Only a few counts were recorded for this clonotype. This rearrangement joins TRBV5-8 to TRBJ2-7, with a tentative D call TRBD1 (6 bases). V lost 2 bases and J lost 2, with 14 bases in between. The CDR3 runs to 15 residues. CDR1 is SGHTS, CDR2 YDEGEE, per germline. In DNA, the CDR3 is TGTGCCAGCAGCTTTGCAGGACAGAGCGCCTACGAGCAGTACTTC. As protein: CASSFAGQSAYEQYF.

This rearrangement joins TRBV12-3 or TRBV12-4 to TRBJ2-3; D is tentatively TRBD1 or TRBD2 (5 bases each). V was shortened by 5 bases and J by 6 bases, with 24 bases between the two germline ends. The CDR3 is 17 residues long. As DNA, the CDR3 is TGTGCCAGCAGTCCCCCTCGTGGGGCGGGTGTAGTGGATACGCAGTATTTT. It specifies CASSPPRGAGVVDTQYF.

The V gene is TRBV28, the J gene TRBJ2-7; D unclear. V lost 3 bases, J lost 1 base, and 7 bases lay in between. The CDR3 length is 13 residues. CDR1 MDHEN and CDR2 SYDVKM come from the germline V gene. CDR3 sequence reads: CASSFPGSYEQYV. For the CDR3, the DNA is TGTGCCAGCAGTTTCCCGGGTTCCTACGAGCAGTACGTC.

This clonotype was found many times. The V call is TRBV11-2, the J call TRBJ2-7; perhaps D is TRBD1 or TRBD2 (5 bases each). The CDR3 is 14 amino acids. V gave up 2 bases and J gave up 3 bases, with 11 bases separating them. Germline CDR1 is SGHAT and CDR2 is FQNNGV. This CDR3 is CASSLFGAGYEQYV. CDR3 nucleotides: TGTGCCAGCAGCTTATTCGGGGCAGGCTACGAGCAGTACGTC.

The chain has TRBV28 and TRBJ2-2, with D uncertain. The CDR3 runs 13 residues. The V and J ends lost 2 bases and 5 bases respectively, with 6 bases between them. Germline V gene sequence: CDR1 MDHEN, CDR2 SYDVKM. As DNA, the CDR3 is TGTGCCAGCAGTTTACTGGGGACCGGGGAGCTGTTTTTT. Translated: CASSLLGTGELFF.

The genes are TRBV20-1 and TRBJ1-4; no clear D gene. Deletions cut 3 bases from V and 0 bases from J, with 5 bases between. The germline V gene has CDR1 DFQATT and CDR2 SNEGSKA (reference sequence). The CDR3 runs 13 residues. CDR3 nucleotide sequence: TGCAGTGCTAGGCGGTCAACTAATGAAAAACTGTTTTTT. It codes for CSARRSTNEKLFF.

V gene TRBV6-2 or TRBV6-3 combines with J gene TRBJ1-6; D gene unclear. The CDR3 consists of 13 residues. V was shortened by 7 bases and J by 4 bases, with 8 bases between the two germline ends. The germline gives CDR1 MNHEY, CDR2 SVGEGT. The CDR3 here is CASNWIYNSPLHF. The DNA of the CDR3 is TGTGCCAGCAATTGGATTTATAATTCACCCCTCCACTTT.

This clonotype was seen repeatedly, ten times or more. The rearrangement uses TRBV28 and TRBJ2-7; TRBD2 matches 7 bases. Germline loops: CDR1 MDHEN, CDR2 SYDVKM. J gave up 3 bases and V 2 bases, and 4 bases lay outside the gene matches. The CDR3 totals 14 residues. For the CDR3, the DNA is TGTGCCAGCAGTTTAGCGGGAGCGCTCTACGAGCAGTACTTC. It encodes CASSLAGALYEQYF.

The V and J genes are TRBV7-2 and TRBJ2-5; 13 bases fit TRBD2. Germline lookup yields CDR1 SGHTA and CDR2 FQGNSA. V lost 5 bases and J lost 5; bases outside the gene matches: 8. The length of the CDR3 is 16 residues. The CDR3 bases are TGTGCCAGCAGCCTCCGGACTAGCGGGGGAGGGGAGACCCAGTACTTC. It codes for CASSLRTSGGGETQYF.

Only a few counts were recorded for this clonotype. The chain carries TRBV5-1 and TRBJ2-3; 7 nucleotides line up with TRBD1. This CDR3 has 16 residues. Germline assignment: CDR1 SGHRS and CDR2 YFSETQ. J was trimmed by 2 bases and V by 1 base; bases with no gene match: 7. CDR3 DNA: TGCGCCAGCAGCTTGCAGGGCCAGGGGGACACAGATACGCAGTATTTT. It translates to CASSLQGQGDTDTQYF.

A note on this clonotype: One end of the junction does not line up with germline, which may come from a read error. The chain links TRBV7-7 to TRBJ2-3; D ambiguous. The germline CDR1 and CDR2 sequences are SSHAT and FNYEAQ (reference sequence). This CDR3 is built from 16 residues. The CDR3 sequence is CASSLVYGSSTDTQYF. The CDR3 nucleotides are TGTGCTAGCAGCTTAGTCTACGGATCTAGCACAGATACGCAGTATTTT.

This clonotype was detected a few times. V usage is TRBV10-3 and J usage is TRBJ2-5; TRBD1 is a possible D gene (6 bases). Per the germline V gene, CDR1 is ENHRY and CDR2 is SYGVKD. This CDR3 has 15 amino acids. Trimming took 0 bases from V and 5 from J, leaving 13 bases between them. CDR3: CAISESAGVGETQYF. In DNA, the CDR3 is TGTGCCATCAGTGAGTCGGCAGGGGTTGGGGAGACCCAGTACTTC.

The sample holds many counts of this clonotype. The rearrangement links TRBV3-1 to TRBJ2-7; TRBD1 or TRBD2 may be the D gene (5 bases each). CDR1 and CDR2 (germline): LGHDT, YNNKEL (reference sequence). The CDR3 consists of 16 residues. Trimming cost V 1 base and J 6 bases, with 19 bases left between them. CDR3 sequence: CASSQAPYGGSIEQYF. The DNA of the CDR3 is TGTGCCAGCAGCCAAGCCCCGTATGGGGGATCCATCGAGCAGTACTTC.

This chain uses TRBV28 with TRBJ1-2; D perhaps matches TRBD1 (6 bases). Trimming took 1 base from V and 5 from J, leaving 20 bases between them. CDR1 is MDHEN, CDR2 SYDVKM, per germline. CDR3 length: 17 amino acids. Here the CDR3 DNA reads TGTGCCAGCAGTTTATTTAGGGACATTCGGTCCTATTATGGCTACACCTTC. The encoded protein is CASSLFRDIRSYYGYTF.

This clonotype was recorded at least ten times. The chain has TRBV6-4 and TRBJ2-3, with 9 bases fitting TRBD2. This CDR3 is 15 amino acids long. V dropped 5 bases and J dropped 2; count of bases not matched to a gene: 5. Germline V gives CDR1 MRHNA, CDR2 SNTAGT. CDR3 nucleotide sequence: TGTGCCAGCAGTCGGCTAGCGGGGTTCACAGATACGCAGTATTTT. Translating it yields CASSRLAGFTDTQYF.